Following are 24 T cell receptor beta chains from one sample sequenced in a study of patients and donors after allogeneic stem cell transplantation. TCRdb called the RT-PCR reads again in MiXCR, with one record for every CDR3 protein. The table lists around 27,000 distinct CDR3 sequences, 8.1% of them singletons. The sequencing sample was made of blood, either unsorted or a sorted T cell fraction (not recorded which). The receptors come from a human donor who was either an allogeneic HSCT recipient or a stem cell or donor lymphocyte infusion donor (not recorded which). It is not recorded whose cells these are; they may come from a transplant donor.

This clonotype was detected many times. J is TRBJ2-4 and V is TRBV5-1; 7 bases are shared with TRBD2. The CDR3 extends over 13 amino acids. CDR1 is SGHRS, CDR2 YFSETQ, per germline. V shed 3 bases and J 6 bases; nucleotides not matched to a gene: 3. Written as DNA, the CDR3 is TGCGCCAGCAGCTGGGAGGGAGCAAACATTCAGTACTTC. Its translation: CASSWEGANIQYF.

This clonotype was counted a few times. V gene TRBV28 combines with J gene TRBJ1-2; D might be TRBD1 (6 bases). The CDR3 length is 16 residues. In germline, CDR1 is MDHEN, CDR2 SYDVKM. V was cut by 4 bases and J by 4 bases, with 19 bases left in between. Written as DNA, the CDR3 is TGTGCCAGCAGTTCCTCCGACAGGCTGGTTAGCTATGGCTACACCTTC. Protein product: CASSSSDRLVSYGYTF.

By frequency in the sample, this clonotype is large (0.1 to 1%). The rearrangement joins TRBV12-3 or TRBV12-4 to TRBJ1-5; unclear D gene. Trimming cost V 3 bases and J 0 bases, with 12 bases left between them. The CDR3 is 16 amino acids. CDR3 sequence: CASSLGYPGSNQPQHF. CDR3 DNA: TGTGCCAGCAGTTTGGGGTATCCTGGTAGCAATCAGCCCCAGCATTTT.

About this clonotype: Being one base from a much bigger clone, this may be a read error. V usage is TRBV19 and J usage is TRBJ2-1; D might be TRBD2 (6 bases). Trimming removed 5 bases at V and 0 bases at J, with 11 bases between. CDR3 length equals 15 residues. Germline values: CDR1 LNHDA, CDR2 SQIVND (reference sequence). CDR3 bases: TGTGCCAGTAGTCCTCCGGGGGTCTCCTACAATGAGCAGTTCTTC. It specifies CASSPPGVSYNEQFF.

The V call is TRBV28, the J call TRBJ1-5; no clear D. Trimming took off 7 bases at V and 1 base at J, with 17 bases between the two ends. Germline V CDR1 and CDR2: MDHEN, SYDVKM. The CDR3 totals 16 residues. In DNA form, the CDR3 reads TGTGCCAGCAAACTCCGGGCCCGGAGGAGCAATCAGCCCCAGCATTTT. As protein: CASKLRARRSNQPQHF.

The table lists this clonotype with many counts. The chain is built from TRBV4-1 and TRBJ2-2; 10 nucleotides agree with TRBD2. V trimming: 0 bases; J trimming: 8 bases; junction bases outside the gene matches: 9. The germline V gene has CDR1 MGHRA and CDR2 YSYEKL. The CDR3 loop spans 17 amino acids. CDR3 in amino acids: CASSQDAGLAIVGELFF. CDR3 nucleotides: TGCGCCAGCAGCCAAGACGCGGGACTAGCGATCGTGGGGGAGCTGTTTTTT.

This clonotype was seen ten or more times. This chain links TRBV20-1 with TRBJ2-3; D might be TRBD2 (6 bases). This CDR3 comprises 16 residues. The V and J ends lost 0 bases and 2 bases respectively, with 15 bases between them. Germline values: CDR1 DFQATT, CDR2 SNEGSKA (reference sequence). CDR3 loop: CSARDVYSGPTDTQYF. DNA for the CDR3: TGCAGTGCTAGAGACGTGTATAGCGGACCCACAGATACGCAGTATTTT.

This clonotype was observed many times. This sequence joins TRBV9 and TRBJ1-5, with D tentatively TRBD1 (5 bases). The V and J ends lost 3 bases and 4 bases respectively, with 14 bases between them. CDR3 length: 15 amino acids. Germline CDR1 reads SGDLS; CDR2 reads YYNGEE. In DNA, the CDR3 is TGTGCCAGCAGCGCCTCCTGGGGGACTAATCAGCCCCAGCATTTT. Its protein is CASSASWGTNQPQHF.

By share, this clonotype counts as medium-sized. J is TRBJ2-2 and V is TRBV19; 7 bases fit TRBD2. Germline V gene sequence: CDR1 LNHDA, CDR2 SQIVND (reference sequence). There are 15 residues in the CDR3. Trimming took 10 bases from V and 4 from J; bases not matched to a gene: 12. The CDR3 loop reads CATSIASGITGELFF. CDR3 coding DNA: TGTGCCACCTCCATTGCTAGCGGAATCACCGGGGAGCTGTTTTTT.

This clonotype was picked up many times. The chain recombines TRBV7-9 with TRBJ1-4; unclear D gene. From germline, CDR1 is SEHNR and CDR2 FQNEAQ (reference sequence). Trimming removed 0 bases from V and 8 bases from J, with 13 bases in between. The CDR3 extends over 15 amino acids. The CDR3 DNA follows: TGTGCCAGCAGCTTAGCTGGGCCCCGGTCGGAAAAACTGTTTTTT. Protein sequence: CASSLAGPRSEKLFF.

This clonotype occurred many times. V gene TRBV5-1 combines with J gene TRBJ2-3, with D possibly matching TRBD2 (6 bases). Germline assignment: CDR1 SGHRS and CDR2 YFSETQ. This CDR3 is built from 17 residues. Trimming pared 1 base from V and 0 bases from J, leaving 15 bases between. CDR3 residues: CASSLLAYETSTDTQYF. In nucleotides, the CDR3 is TGCGCCAGCAGCTTGCTAGCGTACGAAACTAGCACAGATACGCAGTATTTT.

The chain is built from TRBV7-9 and TRBJ1-3; tentatively, D is TRBD1 (6 bases). This CDR3 comprises 15 residues. The ends were cut back, 2 bases at V and 2 bases at J, with 10 bases in the middle. The germline V gene encodes CDR1 SEHNR and CDR2 FQNEAQ (reference sequence). The CDR3 reads CASSLTGATGNTIYF. DNA of the CDR3: TGTGCCAGCAGCTTAACGGGGGCGACTGGAAACACCATATATTTT.

Details on this clonotype: A junction end diverges from the germline sequence, so it may reflect a read error. V usage is TRBV9 and J usage is TRBJ2-3, with TRBD2 as a possible D gene (5 bases). Germline lookup yields CDR1 SGDLS and CDR2 YYNGEE. The CDR3 contains 14 residues. DNA for the CDR3: TGTGCCACCAGCGTAGCCGGGAATCGCGATACGCAGTATTTT. Protein sequence: CATSVAGNRDTQYF.

This clonotype came up many times. The J gene is TRBJ2-3, the V gene TRBV24-1, with D tentatively TRBD2 (6 bases). Trimming took off 5 bases at V and 4 bases at J, with 12 bases between the two ends. Germline V lookup: CDR1 KGHDR, CDR2 SFDVKD. The CDR3 covers 14 residues. CDR3 residues: CATSGSTGADTQYF. For the CDR3, the DNA is TGTGCCACCAGTGGAAGTACGGGGGCAGATACGCAGTATTTT.

This clonotype was recorded at least ten times. The gene calls are TRBV12-3 or TRBV12-4 and TRBJ1-3, with a tentative D call TRBD1 (5 bases). The CDR3 spans 14 residues. The V gene lost 3 bases and the J gene lost 3 bases, with 9 bases spanning the gap. The CDR3 DNA follows: TGTGCCAGCAGTTTGCGAAGGGGTGGAAACACCATATATTTT. This sequence encodes CASSLRRGGNTIYF.

Ten or more counts support this clonotype. The chain carries TRBV6-1 and TRBJ1-5, with D hard to call. The germline V gene has CDR1 MNHNS and CDR2 SASEGT. The ends were cut back, 10 bases at V and 0 bases at J, with 16 bases in the middle. This CDR3 is 15 amino acids long. As DNA, the CDR3 is TGTGCCATCCCTAGTCGGCAATTTAGCAATCAGCCCCAGCATTTT. Its translation: CAIPSRQFSNQPQHF.

This clonotype was detected only a few times. The rearrangement uses TRBV29-1 and TRBJ1-1; D not certain. V lost 3 bases and J lost 5, with 4 bases in between. The CDR3 is 10 residues long. CDR1 is SQVTM, CDR2 ANQGSEA, per germline. CDR3 sequence reads: CSVEVTEAFF. The CDR3 DNA follows: TGCAGCGTTGAGGTTACTGAAGCTTTCTTT.

The sample holds many counts of this clonotype. This chain links TRBV20-1 with TRBJ1-5, with a possible D match to TRBD1 (5 bases). V lost 2 bases to trimming and J lost 4 bases, with 15 bases between them. From germline, CDR1 is DFQATT and CDR2 SNEGSKA (reference sequence). The CDR3 sequence is 15 residues long. The CDR3 loop is CSARRRGFGNQPQHF. The CDR3 bases are TGCAGTGCTAGAAGGCGGGGGTTTGGGAATCAGCCCCAGCATTTT.

This clonotype was recorded at least ten times. The genes are TRBV28 and TRBJ1-2, with 11 nucleotides matching TRBD1. The germline V gene encodes CDR1 MDHEN and CDR2 SYDVKM. V lost 5 bases to trimming and J lost 8 bases; unmatched junction nucleotides: 7. This CDR3 is built from 14 residues. The CDR3 coding sequence is TGTGCCAGCAGTAAGGACAGGGGGCGACGGGGCTACACCTTC. Its protein product is CASSKDRGRRGYTF.

This clonotype was counted ten times or more. The chain is built from TRBV6-1 and TRBJ2-5, with D perhaps matching TRBD2 (5 bases). CDR1 MNHNS and CDR2 SASEGT come from the germline V gene. CDR3 size: 14 residues. The V and J ends lost 6 bases and 5 bases respectively, with 16 bases between them. As DNA, the CDR3 is TGTGCCAGCAGGGCTTCGGACTCATCTGAGACCCAGTACTTC. Translated: CASRASDSSETQYF.

This clonotype was observed a handful of times. This chain connects TRBV20-1 to TRBJ2-3, with D hard to call. Germline loops: CDR1 DFQATT, CDR2 SNEGSKA (reference sequence). Trimming left V 3 bases short and J 1 base short, with 14 bases between. CDR3 size: 15 residues. In nucleotides, the CDR3 is TGCAGTGCTAGTATGGTGGGCTGGGGCACAGATACGCAGTATTTT. Amino acids: CSASMVGWGTDTQYF.

This clonotype was recorded a few times. The rearrangement joins TRBV6-1 to TRBJ1-5; 10 nucleotides agree with TRBD1. The CDR3 loop spans 16 amino acids. Germline CDR1 reads MNHNS; CDR2 reads SASEGT. J gave up 2 bases and V 7 bases, and 8 bases lay outside the gene matches. CDR3 loop: CASILATGGGNQPQHF. As DNA, the CDR3 is TGTGCCAGCATTTTAGCGACAGGGGGCGGCAATCAGCCCCAGCATTTT.

There are many counts of this clonotype. The chain combines TRBV29-1 with TRBJ1-1; D ambiguous. This CDR3 has 12 amino acids. V was cut by 5 bases and J by 4 bases, with 11 bases left in between. CDR1 and CDR2 (germline): SQVTM, ANQGSEA. The CDR3 DNA reads TGCAGCGTTTCCGCAATCGGCACTGAAGCTTTCTTT. Amino acid sequence: CSVSAIGTEAFF.

This clonotype has a count of ten or more. The rearrangement uses TRBV2 and TRBJ2-2; unclear D gene. Trimming took 6 bases from V and 6 from J, leaving 14 bases between them. The germline CDR1 and CDR2 sequences are SNHLY and FYNNEI. The length of the CDR3 is 14 residues. CDR3 DNA: TGTGCCAGCAGGCAATCTATGCTCTCCGGGGAGCTGTTTTTT. Its protein product is CASRQSMLSGELFF.